One and the same sample provided the 2 T cell receptor beta chains below, sequenced in a study of T cell clonality in common variable immunodeficiency (dated by TCRdb to between 2014 and 2016). The library came from the immunoSEQ multiplex PCR assay. The table comes from immuneACCESS by way of TCRdb, which keeps in-frame sequences with V and J called. Part of the clones is missing from these tables; in studies checked, under half for an unresolved V gene and the rest for unknown reasons. In this sample the table shows about 28,000 clones, and no singletons are among them. The top ten clonotypes cover roughly 29% of the sample. These receptors are not linked to any known antigen. Study-wide findings and limitations: CVID TCRbeta sequences reportedly showed fewer deletions and N-nucleotide insertions and lacked highly modified clones with 13 or more V deletions.

Sequenced material: peripheral blood mononuclear cells. These receptors originate from a human donor with common variable immunodeficiency.

This clone has ten or more counts. The read gets to within 3 residues of the CDR3 end, and the germline J gene fills in the rest. The chain has TRBV2 and TRBJ2-3; the D gene is possibly TRBD2 (6 bases). The CDR3 contains 15 residues. The germline V and J ends were trimmed by 7 bases and 2 bases, with 16 bases remaining between them. Germline V CDR1 and CDR2: SNHLY, FYNNEI. CDR3 DNA (partial): TGTGCCAGCACCCCTAGCGCGGTGAACACAGATACG. As protein: CASTPSAVNTDT. The full CDR3 reads CASTPSAVNTDTQYF.

Points on this clone: The read terminates 3 residues before the CDR3 end, so the remaining end is supplied by the germline J gene. This chain uses TRBV7-9 with TRBJ1-3; D gene ambiguous. Looked up from germline, CDR1 is SEHNR and CDR2 is FQNEAQ (reference sequence). This CDR3 region has 15 residues. The V end lost 4 bases, the J end lost 2 bases, and 12 bases lay between the germline ends. The sequenced CDR3 bases are TGTGCCAGCAGCTCAGCGCGCGGGGCTGGAAACACC. Amino acid sequence: CASSSARGAGNT. From start to end, the CDR3 is CASSSARGAGNTIYF.